The 21 T cell receptor beta chains given below trace back to one sample, sequenced in a study of regulatory T cells in long-lasting Graves disease. CDR3-region Arm-PCR and iRepertoire HTBI primers produced the TCR beta libraries. TCRdb used MiXCR to reprocess the multiplex PCR reads, holding one entry per CDR3 protein. The table lists roughly 530,000 distinct CDR3 sequences, 15% to 20% of them singletons. Time point in this sample: newly diagnosed GD, antithyroid drugs for less than 3 months. RNA from PBMCs was the source of the TCR library. The same data also contributed to another study, on T cells in Graves' hyperthyroidism and ophthalmopathy.

The sample here was peripheral blood mononuclear cells (PBMCs), taken at new diagnosis, from a patient treated with antithyroid drugs. The receptors here all came from a middle-aged woman with Graves disease.

This clonotype has ten or more counts. CDR3 sequence reads: CASSLDRQMNTEAFF. In nucleotides, the CDR3 is TGTGCCAGCAGTCTTGATAGACAGATGAACACTGAAGCTTTCTTT. The chain uses TRBV3-1 and TRBJ1-1; D possibly corresponds to TRBD1 (5 bases). The ends were cut back, 6 bases at V and 0 bases at J, with 14 bases in the middle. The germline V gene has CDR1 LGHDT and CDR2 YNNKEL (reference sequence). The CDR3 loop spans 15 amino acids.

This clonotype was found many times. The chain joins TRBV28 to TRBJ1-1; D gene uncertain. Trimming shortened V by 4 bases and J by 6 bases, and 24 bases separated the two germline ends. The CDR3 is 17 amino acids. Germline V lookup: CDR1 MDHEN, CDR2 SYDVKM. The CDR3, as DNA: TGTGCCAGCAGTTCCCTTCGGACTTATGAAGATTATTCTGAAGCTTTCTTT. Its translation is CASSSLRTYEDYSEAFF.

This clonotype was found many times. The chain is built from TRBV3-1 and TRBJ2-7, with D tentatively TRBD1 (5 bases). The V gene's germline CDR1 is LGHDT and CDR2 YNNKEL (reference sequence). The CDR3 spans 15 residues. V was trimmed by 3 bases and J by 6 bases, leaving 18 bases between them. This CDR3 reads CASSHQGLDLGEQYF. CDR3 nucleotide sequence: TGTGCCAGCAGCCATCAGGGCCTAGATCTCGGCGAGCAGTACTTC.

A few counts support this clonotype. As DNA, the CDR3 is TGTGCCAGCTCACCAGGAGGACAGATTCGAAACACCATATATTTT. Protein product: CASSPGGQIRNTIYF. The chain carries TRBV18 and TRBJ1-3, with D possibly being TRBD1 (6 bases). Germline CDR1 is KGHSH and CDR2 is LQKENI. The CDR3 has 15 amino acids. With 2 bases removed from V and 5 bases from J, the gap between germline ends came to 13 bases.

This clonotype has at least ten counts. The chain joins TRBV20-1 to TRBJ1-1; maybe TRBD1 (5 bases). This CDR3 region has 12 residues. Germline CDR1 and CDR2: DFQATT and SNEGSKA (reference sequence). Trimming shortened V by 5 bases and J by 11 bases, and 18 bases separated the two germline ends. The CDR3 is CSADQGQPGAFF. The CDR3 DNA reads as TGCAGTGCTGATCAGGGCCAACCTGGGGCTTTCTTT.

This clonotype has more than one count but fewer than ten. The CDR3 protein is CASKPQGAGNQPQHF. CDR3 sequence (DNA): TGTGCCAGCAAACCGCAGGGGGCAGGCAATCAGCCCCAGCATTTT. J is TRBJ1-5 and V is TRBV28, with 8 bases aligning to TRBD1. This CDR3 has 15 amino acids. Losses at the gene ends were 7 bases for V and 2 bases for J; bases not matched to a gene: 7. CDR1 is MDHEN and CDR2 is SYDVKM in the germline V gene.

This clonotype occurred many times. The chain recombines TRBV2 with TRBJ1-2, with D hard to call. This CDR3 is 15 amino acids long. Trimming left V 6 bases short and J 3 bases short, with 17 bases between. Germline V gene sequence: CDR1 SNHLY, CDR2 FYNNEI. CDR3 sequence (DNA): TGTGCCAGCAGGGAACTTGACACGAGCGACTATGGCTACACCTTC. Translation gives CASRELDTSDYGYTF.

The rearrangement links TRBV7-9 to TRBJ1-4; 9 nucleotides agree with TRBD1. CDR1 and CDR2 (germline): SEHNR, FQNEAQ (reference sequence). The CDR3 consists of 15 residues. Trimming at V came to 4 bases and at J to 4 bases, leaving 4 bases not matched to a gene. CDR3 sequence: CASSSRDRDNEKLFF. For the CDR3, the DNA is TGTGCCAGCAGCTCACGGGACAGGGATAATGAAAAACTGTTTTTT.

This clonotype was counted at least ten times. The chain recombines TRBV30 with TRBJ1-2; tentative D call: TRBD1 (6 bases). Trimming stripped 5 bases from V and 6 bases from J, with 19 bases between. Germline V gives CDR1 GTSNPN, CDR2 SVGIG (reference sequence). This CDR3 is 14 amino acids long. The CDR3 coding sequence is TGTGCCTGGGGGAGGGGTGCAGGGGATCATGGCTACACCTTC. Its protein is CAWGRGAGDHGYTF.

The chain has TRBV10-2 and TRBJ1-6; D may be TRBD1 (6 bases). The CDR3 sequence is 13 residues long. Germline V lookup: CDR1 WSHSY, CDR2 SAAADI. The V end was cut by 6 bases, the J end by 14 bases, with 17 bases between. As DNA, the CDR3 is TGCGCCAGCAGCCGGGGGCGGGGTGGGACCCTCCACTTT. Translation gives CASSRGRGGTLHF.

The chain has TRBV19 and TRBJ1-1; possibly TRBD1 for D (6 bases). The V gene's germline CDR1 is LNHDA and CDR2 SQIVND (reference sequence). CDR3 size: 15 residues. CDR3 amino acids: CAQSGGQEVDTEAFF. CDR3 bases: TGTGCTCAAAGTGGGGGGCAGGAGGTGGACACTGAAGCTTTCTTT. Combining the CDR3 with reference TRBV19 and TRBJ1-1 gives the whole variable domain DGGITQSPKYLFRKEGQNVTLSCEQNLNHDAMYWYRQDPGQGLRLIYYSQIVNDFQKGDIAEGYSVSREKKESFPLTVTSAQKNPTAFYLCAQSGGQEVDTEAFFGQGTRLTVV.

Points on this clonotype: An end of the junction does not agree with germline; a read error may underlie this. This sequence joins TRBV11-2 and TRBJ2-4; 12 bases match TRBD2. This CDR3 has 18 residues. In germline, CDR1 is SGHAT, CDR2 FQNNGV. The chain's CDR3 is CASSKLAGGKIAKNIRYF. CDR3 DNA sequence: TGTGCCAGCAGCAAGCTAGCGGGGGGGAAAATAGCCAAAAACATTCGGTACTTC.

The V call is TRBV5-1, the J call TRBJ1-2; 11 bases are a match to TRBD1. Germline loops: CDR1 SGHRS, CDR2 YFSETQ. The CDR3 covers 17 residues. The V gene end was trimmed by 1 base and the J gene end by 3 bases; junction bases not matched to a gene: 8. CDR3 DNA: TGCGCCAGCAGCTTGCCGGACAGGGGGCAGATTGACTATGGCTACACCTTC. It codes for CASSLPDRGQIDYGYTF.

This clonotype was seen only a few times. V is TRBV19 and J is TRBJ1-2, with 9 bases aligning to TRBD1. The ends lost 8 bases at V and 6 bases at J; junction bases unmatched: 10. This CDR3 comprises 14 residues. Germline V gene sequence: CDR1 LNHDA, CDR2 SQIVND (reference sequence). The CDR3 spells CASSKGTGRDGYTF. The CDR3 nucleotides are TGTGCCAGTTCAAAGGGGACAGGGAGGGATGGCTACACCTTC.

Notes on this clonotype: No conserved phenylalanine or tryptophan is present at the end of the CDR3, so a read error is the likely explanation. The V gene is TRBV3-1, the J gene TRBJ2-7, with TRBD1 matching 10 bases. With V trimmed by 0 bases and J by 4 bases, 0 bases remained unmatched. Germline V lookup: CDR1 LGHDT, CDR2 YNNKEL (reference sequence). CDR3 length equals 14 residues. CDR3 amino acids: CASSQEGQGYEQYL. The CDR3 DNA follows: TGTGCCAGCAGCCAAGAGGGACAGGGGTACGAGCAGTACCTC.

This clonotype appeared many times. The chain employs TRBV7-9 and TRBJ1-2, with a possible D match to TRBD1 (5 bases). The V gene lost 1 base and the J gene lost 4 bases, with 22 bases spanning the gap. Germline CDR1 reads SEHNR; CDR2 reads FQNEAQ (reference sequence). This CDR3 is 18 amino acids long. The chain's CDR3 is CASSLEGLRDIHAYGYTF. CDR3 nucleotides: TGTGCCAGCAGCTTAGAGGGACTTCGAGATATCCATGCCTATGGCTACACCTTC.

This clonotype was seen ten or more times. The chain recombines TRBV20-1 with TRBJ1-5; 9 bases fit TRBD1. CDR1 and CDR2 (germline): DFQATT, SNEGSKA (reference sequence). V lost 6 bases, J lost 6 bases, and 9 bases stayed unmatched. This CDR3 region has 14 residues. The chain's CDR3 is CSAQAGQGGQPQHF. The CDR3 region has the DNA TGCAGTGCCCAGGCGGGACAGGGCGGTCAGCCCCAGCATTTT.

The rearrangement uses TRBV7-9 and TRBJ1-4; 11 bases fit TRBD1. The J segment lost 7 bases and the V segment lost 5 bases, leaving 9 bases of the junction unmatched. The germline V gene has CDR1 SEHNR and CDR2 FQNEAQ (reference sequence). The CDR3 contains 16 residues. Written as DNA, the CDR3 is TGTGCCAGCAGCGCACCACCCGGGACAGGGGGTGAAAAACTGTTTTTT. Protein product: CASSAPPGTGGEKLFF.

This sequence joins TRBV19 and TRBJ2-7; 8 bases fit TRBD1. The V gene end was trimmed by 6 bases and the J gene end by 0 bases; junction bases not matched to a gene: 10. This CDR3 comprises 16 residues. The V gene's germline CDR1 is LNHDA and CDR2 SQIVND (reference sequence). CDR3 residues: CASSHDRGPSSYEQYF. In DNA, the CDR3 is TGTGCCAGTAGCCATGACAGGGGCCCAAGCTCCTACGAGCAGTACTTC. The full variable domain, its missing parts supplied by reference TRBV19 and TRBJ2-7, is DGGITQSPKYLFRKEGQNVTLSCEQNLNHDAMYWYRQDPGQGLRLIYYSQIVNDFQKGDIAEGYSVSREKKESFPLTVTSAQKNPTAFYLCASSHDRGPSSYEQYFGPGTRLTVT.

This clonotype has ten or more counts. Relative to the germline gene, one junction end is altered; a read error may explain this. This chain links TRBV7-7 with TRBJ2-1, with TRBD1 matching 8 bases. Germline CDR1 is SSHAT and CDR2 is FNYEAQ (reference sequence). This CDR3 contains 17 residues. The DNA for the CDR3 is TGTGCTAGCAGCTTAGGGGCGGGGACAGGTCCCTACAATGAGCAGTTCTTC. It codes for CASSLGAGTGPYNEQFF. The variable domain in full, completed from reference TRBV7-7 and TRBJ2-1, reads GAGVSQSPRYKVTKRGQDVTLRCDPISSHATLYWYQQALGQGPEFLTYFNYEAQPDKSGLPSDRFSAERPEGSISTLTIQRTEQRDSAMYRCASSLGAGTGPYNEQFFGPGTRLTVL.

The V call is TRBV11-2, the J call TRBJ2-4; D is perhaps TRBD2 (5 bases). V lost 4 bases, J lost 1 base, and 8 bases lay in between. Germline CDR1 SGHAT, CDR2 FQNNGV. The length of the CDR3 is 14 residues. In DNA, the CDR3 is TGTGCCAGCAGCTCGACTACGGCCAAAAACATTCAGTACTTC. Residues: CASSSTTAKNIQYF.